Following are 14 T cell receptor beta chains from one sample sequenced in a study of shared T cell receptors in the human thymus. TCRdb keeps only in-frame clones here, not all; method: immunoSEQ multiplex PCR. The sample has roughly 550,000 clones; about 80% are singletons. Another study also made use of these data, one on human thymus T cells.

The sample was thymocytes. The receptors were sampled from a boy in the first two years of life with a congenital heart defect.

The rearrangement links TRBV12-5 to TRBJ2-1; D possibly corresponds to TRBD2 (6 bases). Trimming removed 1 base at V and 7 bases at J, with 14 bases between. Germline V CDR1 and CDR2: LGHNT, FRNRAP. The CDR3 is 15 residues long. In DNA form, the CDR3 reads TGTGCTAGTGGTTTGGGTCCGGGAGTTCGAAATGAGCAGTTCTTC. This gives the protein CASGLGPGVRNEQFF.

The CDR3 region is CASRRRQSGYNEQFF. DNA of the CDR3: TGTGCCAGCAGGCGCAGACAGTCCGGATACAATGAGCAGTTCTTC. This chain connects TRBV27 to TRBJ2-1, with a weak D call TRBD1 (5 bases). Germline V CDR1 and CDR2: MNHEY, SMNVEV (reference sequence). The CDR3 is 15 residues long. Trimming removed 6 bases at V and 4 bases at J, with 16 bases between.

J is TRBJ1-4 and V is TRBV4-2; D perhaps matches TRBD1 (6 bases). Trimming took off 0 bases at V and 7 bases at J, with 9 bases between the two ends. CDR1 is LGHNA, CDR2 YNFKEQ, per germline. CDR3 size: 14 residues. The CDR3 reads CASSQDRGTEKLFF. The CDR3 DNA reads as TGTGCCAGCAGCCAAGACAGGGGAACTGAAAAACTGTTTTTT.

The chain joins TRBV28 to TRBJ1-5, with D perhaps TRBD1 (5 bases). This CDR3 contains 14 residues. Germline V gene data show CDR1 as MDHEN and CDR2 as SYDVKM. V dropped 2 bases and J dropped 7 bases, with 12 bases sitting between them. The CDR3: CASSLAGSGQPQHF. CDR3 bases: TGTGCCAGCAGTTTAGCAGGGTCCGGCCAGCCCCAGCATTTT.

The V call is TRBV7-8, the J call TRBJ2-2, with D possibly TRBD1 on 6 matching bases. The CDR3 extends over 16 amino acids. In germline, CDR1 is SGHVS, CDR2 FQNEAQ. Trimming pared 5 bases from V and 4 bases from J, leaving 17 bases between. The CDR3: CASSRVTGWGTGELFF. The CDR3 DNA follows: TGTGCCAGCAGCCGAGTAACAGGGTGGGGCACCGGGGAGCTGTTTTTT. The entire variable domain, with the rest obtained from reference TRBV7-8 and TRBJ2-2, is as follows: GAGVSQSPRYKVAKRGQDVALRCDPISGHVSLFWYQQALGQGPEFLTYFQNEAQLDKSGLPSDRFFAERPEGSVSTLKIQRTQQEDSAVYLCASSRVTGWGTGELFFGEGSRLTVL.

The chain is built from TRBV28 and TRBJ1-5; 9 nucleotides match TRBD1. Looked up from germline, CDR1 is MDHEN and CDR2 is SYDVKM. CDR3 length: 13 amino acids. J lost 5 bases, V lost 6 bases, and 2 bases had no gene match. Here the CDR3 DNA reads TGTGCCAGCAGCCGACAGGGGGATCAGCCCCAGCATTTT. It codes for CASSRQGDQPQHF.

The chain joins TRBV11-2 to TRBJ2-1; D not resolved. V gave up 0 bases and J gave up 7 bases, with 16 bases separating them. Germline V CDR1 and CDR2: SGHAT, FQNNGV. This CDR3 comprises 16 residues. This chain's CDR3 is CASSLDARLFGNEQFF. In DNA, the CDR3 is TGTGCCAGCAGCTTAGATGCTAGGCTTTTTGGGAATGAGCAGTTCTTC. Filled out from reference TRBV11-2 and TRBJ2-1, the complete variable domain reads EAGVAQSPRYKIIEKRQSVAFWCNPISGHATLYWYQQILGQGPKLLIQFQNNGVVDDSQLPKDRFSAERLKGVDSTLKIQPAKLEDSAVYLCASSLDARLFGNEQFFGPGTRLTVL.

This clone has a handful of counts. The chain is built from TRBV28 and TRBJ1-1; the D gene is possibly TRBD1 (5 bases). Germline CDR1 reads MDHEN; CDR2 reads SYDVKM. This CDR3 region has 16 residues. The V end lost 4 bases, the J end lost 0 bases, and 15 bases lay between the germline ends. The CDR3 reads CASSSLTARMNTEAFF. Written as DNA, the CDR3 is TGTGCCAGCAGTTCCCTGACAGCCCGTATGAACACTGAAGCTTTCTTT.

V is TRBV6-1 and J is TRBJ1-3, with D unresolved. The V end was cut by 0 bases, the J end by 1 base, with 4 bases between. CDR1 is MNHNS, CDR2 SASEGT, per germline. This CDR3 is 14 amino acids long. The CDR3 nucleotides are TGTGCCAGCAGTGAAGCACAATCTGGAAACACCATATATTTT. Translating gives CASSEAQSGNTIYF.

The genes are TRBV6-1 and TRBJ1-1; D perhaps matches TRBD1 (6 bases). The CDR3 runs 14 residues. Germline-derived CDR1 and CDR2 are MNHNS and SASEGT. The V end was cut by 5 bases, the J end by 4 bases, with 14 bases between. This CDR3 reads CASSTHTGSTEAFF. The CDR3 DNA sequence: TGTGCCAGCAGTACCCACACAGGGTCCACTGAAGCTTTCTTT.

V and J are TRBV6-6 and TRBJ2-7, with D perhaps matching TRBD2 (5 bases). Germline loops: CDR1 MNHNY, CDR2 SVGAGI (reference sequence). The CDR3 totals 15 residues. The ends were cut back, 4 bases at V and 5 bases at J, with 18 bases in the middle. CDR3 DNA: TGTGCCAGCAGTTGGGAGACTCTTCTGGTCCACGAGCAGTACTTC. This sequence encodes CASSWETLLVHEQYF.

The rearrangement uses TRBV27 and TRBJ2-1; 10 positions agree with TRBD2. The V gene's germline CDR1 is MNHEY and CDR2 SMNVEV (reference sequence). The CDR3 runs to 17 residues. Germline trimming cut 4 bases from V and 0 bases from J; bases unmatched to any gene: 6. CDR3 amino acids: CASSSGTSASSYNEQFF. DNA for the CDR3: TGTGCCAGCAGTTCCGGGACTAGCGCCAGCTCCTACAATGAGCAGTTCTTC.

The J gene is TRBJ2-7, the V gene TRBV14; 8 bases agree with TRBD1. This CDR3 spans 19 amino acids. Germline lookup yields CDR1 SGHDN and CDR2 FVKESK. The V segment lost 0 bases and the J segment 0 bases; nucleotides outside the gene matches: 13. The CDR3 is CASSQESPGPTGASYEQYF. As DNA, the CDR3 is TGTGCCAGCAGCCAAGAATCTCCCGGACCGACAGGGGCCTCCTACGAGCAGTACTTC.

This chain connects TRBV4-1 to TRBJ2-1, with TRBD2 as a possible D gene (5 bases). With 0 bases removed from V and 1 base from J, the gap between germline ends came to 13 bases. This CDR3 has 17 residues. In germline, CDR1 is MGHRA, CDR2 YSYEKL. The CDR3 nucleotides read TGCGCCAGCAGCCAAGATCAAGCGCGGGCTTCCTACAATGAGCAGTTCTTC. This encodes CASSQDQARASYNEQFF.